The 20 T cell receptor beta chains reported below all come from one sample, sequenced in a study of OX40 agonist ivuxolimab in advanced cancers. The assay was immunoSEQ multiplex PCR, and TCRdb's table has in-frame clones only and misses some. This table has roughly 48,000 clones, 65% to 85% appearing once. The specimen comprised CD4+ or CD8+ T cells sorted from blood, sampled in a trial of the OX40 agonist ivuxolimab. The origin of the receptors is an adult with an advanced solid tumor such as melanoma, head and neck, liver or kidney cancer.

This clone has only a few counts. The chain combines TRBV14 with TRBJ2-1; 10 nucleotides line up with TRBD2. CDR1 is SGHDN and CDR2 is FVKESK in the germline V gene. The junction had 13 bases not matched to a gene; V was cut back by 1 base and J by 7 bases. This CDR3 spans 18 amino acids. Here the CDR3 reads CASSQGLLLAGRGNEQFF. The CDR3 DNA follows: TGTGCCAGCAGCCAAGGGCTACTACTAGCGGGACGGGGGAATGAGCAGTTCTTC.

The table lists this clone with a few counts. V and J are TRBV7-2 and TRBJ1-6; a possible D gene is TRBD1 (6 bases). The germline V gene has CDR1 SGHTA and CDR2 FQGNSA. Trimming cost V 1 base and J 6 bases, with 16 bases left between them. The CDR3 covers 17 residues. CDR3 sequence (DNA): TGTGCCAGCAGCTTAGAGCGCCGGACAGCCTCTAATTCACCCCTCCACTTT. Translation: CASSLERRTASNSPLHF. Drawing the rest from reference TRBV7-2 and TRBJ1-6, the complete variable domain is GAGVSQSPSNKVTEKGKDVELRCDPISGHTALYWYRQSLGQGLEFLIYFQGNSAPDKSGLPSDRFSAERTGGSVSTLTIQRTQQEDSAVYLCASSLERRTASNSPLHFGNGTRLTVT.

J is TRBJ2-5 and V is TRBV18; D may be TRBD1 or TRBD2 (5 bases each). Per the germline V gene, CDR1 is KGHSH and CDR2 is LQKENI. The CDR3 has 17 amino acids. V lost 0 bases and J lost 1, with 15 bases in between. The CDR3 DNA sequence: TGTGCCAGCTCACCACCTCCGGGACCACCCCTCCAAGAGACCCAGTACTTC. Translating gives CASSPPPGPPLQETQYF.

The rearrangement uses TRBV19 and TRBJ2-2, with D perhaps TRBD2 (5 bases). From germline, CDR1 is LNHDA and CDR2 SQIVND (reference sequence). Trimming took off 3 bases at V and 0 bases at J, with 8 bases between the two ends. The CDR3 loop spans 15 amino acids. CDR3: CASSISSTNTGELFF. CDR3 DNA: TGTGCCAGTAGTATTTCTAGCACGAACACCGGGGAGCTGTTTTTT.

This chain connects TRBV28 to TRBJ1-4; possible D gene TRBD1, 5 bases. There are 17 residues in the CDR3. CDR1 and CDR2 (germline): MDHEN, SYDVKM. V lost 3 bases, J lost 4 bases, and 18 bases lay in between. Written as DNA, the CDR3 is TGTGCCAGCAGTTTGGCCATAGGTTGGGGCGATAATGAAAAACTGTTTTTT. Its translation: CASSLAIGWGDNEKLFF.

The chain recombines TRBV7-6 with TRBJ2-1, with a tentative D call TRBD1 (5 bases). Trimming stripped 5 bases from V and 4 bases from J, with 15 bases between. Germline V gene lookup returns CDR1 SGHVS and CDR2 FNYEAQ. The CDR3 totals 15 residues. The CDR3: CASSEVKSGYNEQFF. The CDR3 DNA reads TGTGCCAGCAGCGAAGTGAAATCAGGGTACAATGAGCAGTTCTTC.

The rearrangement joins TRBV6-6 to TRBJ2-2; D not certain. Between the trimmed V and J ends, which lost 5 bases and 2 bases, there was a span of 6 bases. The CDR3 totals 13 residues. Germline V gene lookup returns CDR1 MNHNY and CDR2 SVGAGI (reference sequence). In DNA form, the CDR3 reads TGTGCCAGCAGTACACTTAACACCGGGGAGCTGTTTTTT. This translates into CASSTLNTGELFF.

This clone was detected only a few times. The chain uses TRBV27 and TRBJ2-5; 9 bases are a match to TRBD2. The J segment lost 7 bases and the V segment lost 3 bases, leaving 6 bases of the junction unmatched. Per the germline V gene, CDR1 is MNHEY and CDR2 is SMNVEV (reference sequence). CDR3 length equals 14 residues. Here the CDR3 reads CASSLTSGGGTQYF. Here the CDR3 DNA reads TGTGCCAGCAGTTTGACTAGCGGAGGGGGGACCCAGTACTTC.

The rearrangement uses TRBV6-4 and TRBJ1-2, with D uncertain. This CDR3 is 15 amino acids long. The germline V gene encodes CDR1 MRHNA and CDR2 SNTAGT. Trimming removed 6 bases at V and 5 bases at J, with 19 bases between. In DNA form, the CDR3 reads TGTGCCAGCAGGGGCGGCCGCGTTCTGCGGTATGGCTACACCTTC. It yields the protein CASRGGRVLRYGYTF.

The V call is TRBV15, the J call TRBJ2-2; D remains ambiguous. The CDR3 runs to 16 residues. V was pared by 0 bases and J by 8 bases, with 16 bases between. The germline V gene has CDR1 LNHNV and CDR2 YYDKDF (reference sequence). The CDR3 here is CATSRDRLAPGGELFF. Here the CDR3 DNA reads TGTGCCACCAGCAGAGATCGTCTCGCCCCGGGTGGGGAGCTGTTTTTT.

The chain couples TRBV5-6 to TRBJ2-2; 7 nucleotides align to TRBD1. The length of the CDR3 is 13 residues. The germline V gene has CDR1 SGHDT and CDR2 YYEEEE. The trim removed 4 bases at V and 8 bases at J, leaving 5 bases unmatched. The CDR3 bases are TGTGCCAGCAGCCCGGGACAGCCGGGGGAGCTGTTTTTT. It translates to CASSPGQPGELFF.

This rearrangement joins TRBV5-4 to TRBJ1-2, with a tentative D call TRBD1 (5 bases). The CDR3 extends over 16 amino acids. Germline values: CDR1 SGHNT, CDR2 YYREEE (reference sequence). V shed 0 bases and J shed 5 bases, with 17 bases lying between them. The chain's CDR3 is CASSLAPARVLYGYTF. CDR3 DNA: TGTGCCAGCAGCTTGGCCCCGGCCAGGGTGTTGTATGGCTACACCTTC.

The chain uses TRBV4-1 and TRBJ1-6; D ambiguous. This CDR3 is 15 amino acids long. V lost 2 bases and J 9 bases, leaving 14 bases between the germline ends. Per germline, CDR1 MGHRA and CDR2 YSYEKL. The CDR3 bases are TGCGCCAGCAGCCAATTATTGCAGCGTGGTTCACCCCTCCACTTT. Protein sequence: CASSQLLQRGSPLHF.

This sequence joins TRBV7-2 and TRBJ2-5; no reliable D call. The V end lost 1 base, the J end lost 6 bases, and 6 bases lay between the germline ends. Germline values: CDR1 SGHTA, CDR2 FQGNSA. The CDR3 runs to 12 residues. In DNA, the CDR3 is TGTGCCAGCAGCTTAGATCGGAAGACCCAGTACTTC. Translated: CASSLDRKTQYF.

This chain links TRBV19 with TRBJ1-4; the match to TRBD1 covers 8 bases. This CDR3 is built from 16 residues. Germline CDR1 is LNHDA and CDR2 is SQIVND (reference sequence). V lost 3 bases and J lost 5; bases outside the gene matches: 8. CDR3 coding DNA: TGTGCCAGTAGTATCAAGGACAGGGTGATGAATGAAAAACTGTTTTTT. Amino acids: CASSIKDRVMNEKLFF.

The chain combines TRBV6-1 with TRBJ2-3; weak D call: TRBD1 (5 bases). Germline V gene data show CDR1 as MNHNS and CDR2 as SASEGT. The CDR3 spans 14 residues. V was pared by 7 bases and J by 0 bases, with 11 bases between. The CDR3 bases are TGTGCCAGCACCGTAGGGGATAGCACAGATACGCAGTATTTT. Amino acid sequence: CASTVGDSTDTQYF.

The chain has TRBV19 and TRBJ2-5; possibly TRBD1 for D (8 bases). Germline V lookup: CDR1 LNHDA, CDR2 SQIVND (reference sequence). The V end was cut by 3 bases, the J end by 2 bases, with 13 bases between. CDR3 length: 15 amino acids. The CDR3 reads CASSMEQGGQETQYF. CDR3 sequence (DNA): TGTGCCAGTAGTATGGAACAGGGGGGGCAAGAGACCCAGTACTTC. Looking up the rest from reference TRBV19 and TRBJ2-5 gives the full variable domain: DGGITQSPKYLFRKEGQNVTLSCEQNLNHDAMYWYRQDPGQGLRLIYYSQIVNDFQKGDIAEGYSVSREKKESFPLTVTSAQKNPTAFYLCASSMEQGGQETQYFGPGTRLLVL.

V is TRBV19 and J is TRBJ2-5; TRBD1 agrees at 11 bases. With 6 bases clipped from V and 4 bases from J, the junction kept 7 bases outside the gene matches. CDR3 length equals 15 residues. Germline V gene lookup returns CDR1 LNHDA and CDR2 SQIVND (reference sequence). The CDR3 DNA reads as TGTGCCAGTAGCACCGGGACAGGGGGAGGAGAGACCCAGTACTTC. Its protein is CASSTGTGGGETQYF.

This clone was seen just once. The chain is built from TRBV18 and TRBJ2-1, with 12 bases identical to TRBD2. Germline trimming cut 2 bases from V and 2 bases from J; bases unmatched to any gene: 4. This CDR3 has 17 amino acids. Germline assignment: CDR1 KGHSH and CDR2 LQKENI. This chain's CDR3 is CASSPGLAGGPYNEQFF. DNA of the CDR3: TGTGCCAGCTCACCAGGGCTAGCGGGAGGGCCCTACAATGAGCAGTTCTTC.

This clone was counted only a few times. The rearrangement joins TRBV4-3 to TRBJ1-2; TRBD1 is a possible D gene (5 bases). Germline CDR1 is LGHNA and CDR2 is YSLEER. With 1 base removed from V and 7 bases from J, the gap between germline ends came to 16 bases. CDR3 length equals 15 residues. The CDR3 DNA reads as TGCGCCAGCAGCCAAGCCCCGGAAAGGGGCCGTGGCTACACCTTC. Its protein product is CASSQAPERGRGYTF.